This T cell receptor beta chain derives from a study of blood T cell repertoires in COVID-19. After removal of 6 bases from V and 3 bases from J, the junction contained 9 bases not matched to a gene. This CDR3 comprises 16 residues. Per germline, CDR1 LGHNA and CDR2 YNFKEQ. Sequencing used immunoSEQ multiplex PCR; TCRdb keeps in-frame clones, though not all of them. This sample has about 380,000 clones, with more than 80% found just once. The clonotype originates from a man aged 35 to 55 with acute or convalescent COVID-19. The V call is TRBV4-2, the J call TRBJ2-1, with 9 bases fitting TRBD2. The sample was peripheral blood. In nucleotides, the CDR3 is TGTGCCAGCAGTCGGGTAAGGCGGGGGGGCTACAATGAGCAGTTCTTC. Its protein is CASSRVRRGGYNEQFF.